Below are 6 T cell receptor beta chains sequenced from a single sample in a study of cytomegalovirus exposure and HLA in healthy donors (TCRdb year 2017). Libraries were made using the immunoSEQ multiplex PCR assay. The multiplex PCR relied on a mix of 60 forward primers for TCR Vbeta segments and 13 reverse primers for TCR Jbeta segments. Sourced from immuneACCESS, this table was stored by TCRdb with only in-frame sequences that have V and J called. A share of the clones is absent; for the studies checked, an unresolved V gene accounts for under half, and the remainder has no known explanation. This specimen's table enumerates roughly 220,000 clones. The ten largest clonotypes hold about 1% of the sample. The specimen was PBMCs. The receptors shown here come from a girl under 10 years old in good health and CMV-seropositive.

The chain recombines TRBV9 with TRBJ2-5, with 7 bases identical to TRBD2. Germline values: CDR1 SGDLS, CDR2 YYNGEE. CDR3 length equals 17 residues. The trim removed 0 bases at V and 0 bases at J, leaving 8 bases unmatched. The CDR3 bases are TGTGCCAGCAGCGTAGCTGACGGGCGGGGGTACCAAGAGACCCAGTACTTC. Amino acids: CASSVADGRGYQETQYF.

The chain couples TRBV7-8 to TRBJ2-1; TRBD2 matches at 10 bases. The CDR3 loop spans 15 amino acids. CDR1 and CDR2 from the germline V gene are SGHVS and FQNEAQ. The J segment lost 5 bases and the V segment lost 7 bases, leaving 8 bases of the junction unmatched. The CDR3 here is CASTPIAGGNNEQFF. In DNA, the CDR3 is TGTGCCAGCACCCCAATAGCGGGAGGAAACAATGAGCAGTTCTTC.

This chain joins TRBV19 and TRBJ1-1; the match to TRBD1 covers 7 bases. The germline gives CDR1 LNHDA, CDR2 SQIVND (reference sequence). The CDR3 runs 14 residues. V gave up 7 bases and J gave up 2 bases; unmatched junction bases: 7. The CDR3 reads CASTEGQVNTEAFF. CDR3 nucleotide sequence: TGTGCCAGTACCGAAGGACAGGTAAACACTGAAGCTTTCTTT.

This chain joins TRBV5-5 and TRBJ2-3; tentative D call: TRBD2 (5 bases). The CDR3 consists of 15 residues. Germline V gene data show CDR1 as SGHKS and CDR2 as YYEKEE (reference sequence). Trimming cost V 5 bases and J 1 base, with 14 bases left between them. This chain's CDR3 is CASRPSSPRTDTQYF. DNA of the CDR3: TGTGCCAGCAGACCTAGCAGCCCCCGCACAGATACGCAGTATTTT.

V usage is TRBV5-1 and J usage is TRBJ1-4; no clear D. The CDR3 runs to 17 residues. Germline V gene sequence: CDR1 SGHRS, CDR2 YFSETQ. Trimming took 7 bases from V and 0 from J, leaving 19 bases between them. This CDR3 is CASCESAGTATNEKLFF. The CDR3 region has the DNA TGCGCCAGCTGTGAGTCGGCAGGCACCGCAACTAATGAAAAACTGTTTTTT.

The chain joins TRBV18 to TRBJ1-1, with D perhaps matching TRBD1 (6 bases). V lost 8 bases, J lost 4 bases, and 14 bases lay in between. The CDR3 is made up of 13 amino acids. Germline CDR1 reads KGHSH; CDR2 reads LQKENI. The CDR3 nucleotides are TGTGCCAGCGGGCCCGGACAGTCCACTGAAGCTTTCTTT. It codes for CASGPGQSTEAFF.